This T cell receptor beta chain was found in a study of human T cells and chemical hapten exposure. The study's findings and limits: DPC sensitization produced no change in TCRs with frequency above 1 in 1000.

Individual cDNA molecules received unique molecular identifiers in the library. MiXCR, run by TCRdb on the RACE reads, gives a single entry per CDR3 protein. The table includes roughly 38,000 distinct CDR3 sequences, 6% to 9.5% detected once. Sample time point: pre-sensitization, week 0. The treatment: therapeutic diphenylcyclopropenone sensitization with weekly scalp DPC. Of note for this clonotype: Its target is unknown.

Germline V lookup: CDR1 SNHLY, CDR2 FYNNEI. Trimming removed 3 bases at V and 5 bases at J, with 11 bases between. The CDR3 contains 13 residues. The sample here was whole blood, taken in connection with sensitization to the hapten diphenylcyclopropenone (DPC). The chain joins TRBV2 to TRBJ2-7; a weak D match, TRBD1 (6 bases). This sequence originates from a woman aged 45 to 65 with alopecia areata. Some clones in this sample may be carry-over from other donors' samples. The CDR3: CASSEQGMNEQYF. In nucleotides, the CDR3 is TGTGCCAGCAGTGAGCAGGGGATGAACGAGCAGTACTTC.